These 23 T cell receptor beta chains originate from one sample sequenced in a study of blood T cell repertoires in COVID-19. Generated by immunoSEQ multiplex PCR, the TCRdb table keeps only in-frame clones and is missing some. Of some 170,000 clones listed, around four fifths are singletons. The material sequenced was peripheral blood. Receptors were obtained from an elderly woman with acute or convalescent COVID-19.

The CDR3 sequence is CASSSTRGYEQFF. CDR3 bases: TGTGCCAGCAGCTCCACCAGGGGCTATGAGCAGTTCTTC. The V and J genes are TRBV7-2 and TRBJ2-1; perhaps TRBD1 as D (6 bases). The CDR3 length is 13 residues. Germline CDR1 SGHTA, CDR2 FQGNSA. V lost 4 bases to trimming and J lost 8 bases, with 12 bases between them. The full variable domain, completed using reference TRBV7-2 and TRBJ2-1, is GAGVSQSPSNKVTEKGKDVELRCDPISGHTALYWYRQSLGQGLEFLIYFQGNSAPDKSGLPSDRFSAERTGGSVSTLTIQRTQQEDSAVYLCASSSTRGYEQFFGPGTRLTVL.

This chain joins TRBV3-1 (or the pseudogene TRBV3-2) and TRBJ1-4; no firm D call. Trimming removed 0 bases at V and 5 bases at J, with 13 bases between. The CDR3 has 16 residues. The germline CDR1 and CDR2 sequences are LGHDT and YNNKEL (reference sequence). This chain's CDR3 is CASSQDPGSPNEKLFF. The CDR3 region has the DNA TGTGCCAGCAGCCAAGACCCCGGGAGTCCAAATGAAAAACTGTTTTTT.

This sequence joins TRBV9 and TRBJ1-2; 7 nucleotides agree with TRBD1. The germline gives CDR1 SGDLS, CDR2 YYNGEE. There are 18 residues in the CDR3. V was clipped by 4 bases and J by 4 bases; unmatched bases: 19. CDR3 region: CASSPIPKNRGKVYGYTF. For the CDR3, the DNA is TGTGCCAGCAGCCCAATCCCAAAGAACAGGGGAAAGGTCTATGGCTACACCTTC.

The chain couples TRBV20-1 to TRBJ2-5; D is tentatively TRBD1 or TRBD2 (5 bases each). In germline, CDR1 is DFQATT, CDR2 SNEGSKA (reference sequence). The CDR3 runs 13 residues. V was trimmed by 3 bases and J by 3 bases, leaving 11 bases between them. Written as DNA, the CDR3 is TGCAGTGCTAGTGACAGACTAAAAGAGACCCAGTACTTC. It translates to CSASDRLKETQYF.

There are a few counts of this clone. The chain links TRBV7-2 to TRBJ2-7, with TRBD1 identical over 8 bases. The V and J ends lost 1 base and 4 bases, in that order; junction bases with no gene match: 6. Germline loops: CDR1 SGHTA, CDR2 FQGNSA. The CDR3 totals 15 residues. This CDR3 is CASSLVSGTGYEQYF. CDR3 nucleotides: TGTGCCAGCAGCTTAGTCTCTGGGACAGGTTACGAGCAGTACTTC.

The V gene is TRBV4-1, the J gene TRBJ2-1, with 7 bases matching TRBD2. The germline gives CDR1 MGHRA, CDR2 YSYEKL. This CDR3 has 16 amino acids. The ends lost 0 bases at V and 8 bases at J; junction bases unmatched: 10. The CDR3 DNA reads as TGCGCCAGCAGCCAAGATCCGGGGGGTGGGCCGGATGAGCAGTTCTTC. Protein sequence: CASSQDPGGGPDEQFF.

The chain joins TRBV28 to TRBJ2-5, with 11 bases that match TRBD2. V lost 5 bases to trimming and J lost 2 bases; unmatched junction nucleotides: 1. This CDR3 is 14 amino acids long. CDR1 is MDHEN, CDR2 SYDVKM, per germline. CDR3 residues: CASSASGRQETQYF. The CDR3 DNA sequence: TGTGCCAGCAGTGCTAGCGGGAGGCAAGAGACCCAGTACTTC.

The chain uses TRBV20-1 and TRBJ2-1; unclear D gene. CDR3 length: 10 amino acids. V was trimmed by 6 bases and J by 3 bases, leaving 3 bases between them. CDR1 and CDR2 from the germline V gene are DFQATT and SNEGSKA (reference sequence). In DNA, the CDR3 is TGCAGTGCCTACTACAATGAGCAGTTCTTC. The encoded protein is CSAYYNEQFF.

In this sample, this clone turned up once. The chain uses TRBV7-9 and TRBJ2-1; no reliable D call. Germline loops: CDR1 SEHNR, CDR2 FQNEAQ (reference sequence). V was trimmed by 0 bases and J by 9 bases, leaving 6 bases between them. The CDR3 covers 12 residues. The CDR3 sequence: CASSLASSEQFF. For the CDR3, the DNA is TGTGCCAGCAGCTTAGCTAGCAGTGAGCAGTTCTTC.

This clone was counted only a few times. The chain joins TRBV5-4 to TRBJ2-3; D may be TRBD2 (7 bases). This CDR3 spans 16 amino acids. Germline CDR1 and CDR2: SGHNT and YYREEE (reference sequence). Deletions cut 4 bases from V and 2 bases from J, with 17 bases between. CDR3 amino acids: CASSRGAGAITDTQYF. The CDR3 coding sequence is TGTGCCAGCAGCAGGGGGGCGGGGGCGATCACAGATACGCAGTATTTT.

The V call is TRBV6-5, the J call TRBJ1-3; a weak D match, TRBD1 (5 bases). V was cut by 6 bases and J by 4 bases, with 13 bases left in between. The germline V gene has CDR1 MNHEY and CDR2 SVGAGI. This CDR3 is built from 14 residues. CDR3 in amino acids: CASSTGTPGNTIYF. Written as DNA, the CDR3 is TGTGCCAGCAGCACCGGGACTCCAGGAAACACCATATATTTT.

The rearrangement links TRBV10-2 to TRBJ2-3; 9 bases are a match to TRBD2. This CDR3 has 17 amino acids. Germline V gives CDR1 WSHSY, CDR2 SAAADI. V gave up 6 bases and J gave up 6 bases; unmatched junction bases: 16. CDR3 residues: CASRPRLAGEAMDTQYF. The CDR3 nucleotides read TGCGCCAGCAGACCCAGATTAGCGGGAGAAGCGATGGATACGCAGTATTTT.

The chain has TRBV3-1 (or the pseudogene TRBV3-2) and TRBJ2-7, with D maybe TRBD2 (6 bases). Looked up from germline, CDR1 is LGHDT and CDR2 is YNNKEL (reference sequence). V was shortened by 6 bases and J by 2 bases, with 14 bases between the two germline ends. The CDR3 has 14 residues. This CDR3 reads CASSPGTYAYEQYF. In DNA, the CDR3 is TGTGCCAGCAGTCCCGGGACTTACGCCTACGAGCAGTACTTC.

V gene TRBV19 combines with J gene TRBJ1-5; D uncertain. Germline V lookup: CDR1 LNHDA, CDR2 SQIVND (reference sequence). There are 15 residues in the CDR3. V lost 7 bases and J lost 0, with 13 bases in between. The CDR3 coding sequence is TGTGCCAGTACCTCATCCGGGGATAGCAATCAGCCCCAGCATTTT. Protein product: CASTSSGDSNQPQHF.

This rearrangement joins TRBV10-3 to TRBJ1-1, with 11 bases identical to TRBD1. Germline lookup yields CDR1 ENHRY and CDR2 SYGVKD. With V trimmed by 8 bases and J by 5 bases, 4 bases remained unmatched. The CDR3 covers 13 residues. CDR3 sequence (DNA): TGTGCCATCGGACAGGGGGCGAGGACTGAAGCTTTCTTT. Its translation: CAIGQGARTEAFF.

Only one count was recorded for this clone. The rearrangement joins TRBV5-1 to TRBJ2-2, with unresolved D. Germline V CDR1 and CDR2: SGHRS, YFSETQ. V lost 1 base, J lost 2 bases, and 6 bases lay in between. The CDR3 length is 14 residues. The CDR3 here is CASSLLDNTGELFF. The CDR3 DNA follows: TGCGCCAGCAGCTTGCTAGATAACACCGGGGAGCTGTTTTTT.

The chain has TRBV5-1 and TRBJ2-3; the match to TRBD1 covers 7 bases. This CDR3 is 15 amino acids long. Germline CDR1 SGHRS, CDR2 YFSETQ. With 6 bases clipped from V and 4 bases from J, the junction kept 11 bases outside the gene matches. In DNA form, the CDR3 reads TGCGCCAGCACCCTGACAGGGAAGGGTGCAGATACGCAGTATTTT. Translation: CASTLTGKGADTQYF.

This chain links TRBV5-1 with TRBJ1-4; the D is unclear. CDR1 and CDR2 from the germline V gene are SGHRS and YFSETQ. CDR3 length: 14 residues. The ends were cut back, 0 bases at V and 2 bases at J, with 5 bases in the middle. The CDR3 DNA reads as TGCGCCAGCAGCTTGGGGCAGACTAATGAAAAACTGTTTTTT. Amino acids: CASSLGQTNEKLFF.

The rearrangement links TRBV10-3 to TRBJ1-2, with 10 bases identical to TRBD1. From germline, CDR1 is ENHRY and CDR2 SYGVKD. This CDR3 is built from 14 residues. The V gene end was trimmed by 6 bases and the J gene end by 7 bases; junction bases not matched to a gene: 8. CDR3 coding DNA: TGTGCCATCAGGGGGACAGGGGATCTCTTTGGCTACACCTTC. Translating it yields CAIRGTGDLFGYTF.

The chain is built from TRBV2 and TRBJ2-3; possibly TRBD1 for D (5 bases). The germline V gene encodes CDR1 SNHLY and CDR2 FYNNEI. This CDR3 contains 14 residues. V lost 5 bases and J lost 0, with 9 bases in between. Written as DNA, the CDR3 is TGTGCCAGCAGTAAACAGGTCAGCACAGATACGCAGTATTTT. Its translation: CASSKQVSTDTQYF.

The chain is built from TRBV11-2 and TRBJ2-1; D is possibly TRBD2 (5 bases). The V end was cut by 2 bases, the J end by 13 bases, with 21 bases between. This CDR3 comprises 15 residues. Looked up from germline, CDR1 is SGHAT and CDR2 is FQNNGV. The CDR3 spells CASSLRQFGPEGQFF. The CDR3 coding sequence is TGTGCCAGCAGCTTACGGCAATTTGGACCCGAGGGACAGTTCTTC.

The chain joins TRBV28 to TRBJ2-5; tentative D call: TRBD1 (6 bases). The germline V gene encodes CDR1 MDHEN and CDR2 SYDVKM. Trimming pared 5 bases from V and 2 bases from J, leaving 9 bases between. This CDR3 has 13 residues. Here the CDR3 DNA reads TGTGCCAGCAGTCGGACAGATCAAGAGACCCAGTACTTC. Its protein product is CASSRTDQETQYF.

The V and J genes are TRBV7-9 and TRBJ1-2; a weak D match, TRBD1 (5 bases). The length of the CDR3 is 13 residues. V was clipped by 6 bases and J by 5 bases, with 13 bases between them. Looked up from germline, CDR1 is SEHNR and CDR2 is FQNEAQ (reference sequence). The CDR3 DNA reads as TGTGCCAGCAGTCATAGGGAGGGGTATGGCTACACCTTC. Translated: CASSHREGYGYTF.